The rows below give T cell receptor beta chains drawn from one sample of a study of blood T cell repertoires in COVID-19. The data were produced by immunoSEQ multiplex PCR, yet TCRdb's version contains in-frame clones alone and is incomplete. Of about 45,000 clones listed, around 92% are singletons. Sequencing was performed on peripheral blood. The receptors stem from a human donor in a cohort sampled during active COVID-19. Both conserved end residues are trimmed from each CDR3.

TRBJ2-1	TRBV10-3	AISLDRGRDNEQF
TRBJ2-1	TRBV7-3	ASSLGSSGYNEQF
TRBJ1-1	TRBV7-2	ASSDRVNTEAF
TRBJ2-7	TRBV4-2	ASSQGRSGYEQY
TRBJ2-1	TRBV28	ASSGNYLLLREQF
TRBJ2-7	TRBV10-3	AISESQGTLGNEQY
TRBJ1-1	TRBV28	ASSFQATGITEAF
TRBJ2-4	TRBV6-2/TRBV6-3	ASSAVARAKNIQY
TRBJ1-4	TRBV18	ASPLRATNEKLF
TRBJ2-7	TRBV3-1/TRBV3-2	ASSSRDRASYEQY
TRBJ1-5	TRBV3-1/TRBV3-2	ASSQSGTGGRRQPQH
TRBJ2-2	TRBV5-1	ASSLDIPGELF
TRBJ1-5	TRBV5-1	ASSLGGPDREWDQPQH
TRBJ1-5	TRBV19	ASSTGIRPQH
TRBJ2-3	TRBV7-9	AFSRSTDTQY
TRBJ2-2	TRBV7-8	ASSYSGGPNTGELF
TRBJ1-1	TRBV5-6	ASREGQPVATEAF
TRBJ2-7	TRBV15	ATSRDSSGLAGYEQY
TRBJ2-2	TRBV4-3	ASSPNPTGNTGELF
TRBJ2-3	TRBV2	ASSEGTPTDTQY
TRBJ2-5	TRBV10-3	AIGASGDRETQY
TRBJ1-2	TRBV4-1	ASSQGLTVNYGYT
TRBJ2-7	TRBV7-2	ASSLAGQRLNRHEQY
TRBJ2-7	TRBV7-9	ASSRTSGGLASYEQY
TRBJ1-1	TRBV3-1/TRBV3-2	ASSQVVLSMNTEAF
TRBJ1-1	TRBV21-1	ASSKRREVPEAF
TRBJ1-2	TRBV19	ASSIQGDYGYT
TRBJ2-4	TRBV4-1	ASSQTDQGTMKNIQY